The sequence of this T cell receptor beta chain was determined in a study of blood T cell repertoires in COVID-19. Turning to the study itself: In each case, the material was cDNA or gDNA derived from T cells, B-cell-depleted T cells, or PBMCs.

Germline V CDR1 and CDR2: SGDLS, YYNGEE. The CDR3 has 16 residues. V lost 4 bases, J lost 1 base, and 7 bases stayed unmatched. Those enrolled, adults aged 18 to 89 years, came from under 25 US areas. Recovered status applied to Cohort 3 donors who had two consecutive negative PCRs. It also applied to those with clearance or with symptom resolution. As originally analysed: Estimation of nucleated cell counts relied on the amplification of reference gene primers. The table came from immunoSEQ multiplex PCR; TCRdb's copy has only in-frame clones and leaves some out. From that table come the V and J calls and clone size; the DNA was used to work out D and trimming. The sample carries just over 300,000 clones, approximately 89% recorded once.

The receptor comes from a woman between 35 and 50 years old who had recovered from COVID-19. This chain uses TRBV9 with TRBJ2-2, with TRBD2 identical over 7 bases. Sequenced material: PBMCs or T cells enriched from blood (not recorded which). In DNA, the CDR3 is TGTGCCAGCAGCAACCTAGCGGATATGAACACCGGGGAGCTGTTTTTT. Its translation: CASSNLADMNTGELFF.